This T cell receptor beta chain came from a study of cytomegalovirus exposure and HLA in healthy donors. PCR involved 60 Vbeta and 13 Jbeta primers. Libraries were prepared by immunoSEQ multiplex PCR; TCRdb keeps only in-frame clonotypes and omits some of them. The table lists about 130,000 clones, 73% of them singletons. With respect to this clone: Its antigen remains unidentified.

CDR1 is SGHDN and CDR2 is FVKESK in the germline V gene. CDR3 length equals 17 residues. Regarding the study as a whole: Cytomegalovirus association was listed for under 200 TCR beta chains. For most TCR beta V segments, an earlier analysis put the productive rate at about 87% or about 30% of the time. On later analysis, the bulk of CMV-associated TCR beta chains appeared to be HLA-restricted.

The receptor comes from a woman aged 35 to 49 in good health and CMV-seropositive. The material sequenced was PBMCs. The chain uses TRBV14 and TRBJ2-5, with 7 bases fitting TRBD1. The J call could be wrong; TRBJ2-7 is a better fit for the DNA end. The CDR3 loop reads CASSQDLTMTGLGEQYF. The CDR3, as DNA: TGTGCCAGCAGCCAGGATCTCACAATGACAGGGCTTGGCGAGCAGTACTTC.